This TCR beta chain was obtained from a study of cytomegalovirus exposure and HLA in healthy donors. The PCR contained 60 Vbeta and 13 Jbeta primers. Profiled with immunoSEQ multiplex PCR; TCRdb holds only in-frame clones, not every one. The sample lists some 160,000 clones; around three quarters were seen once. V lost 8 bases, J lost 3 bases, and 11 bases lay in between. Per germline, CDR1 MDHEN and CDR2 SYDVKM. This CDR3 has 12 residues. The chain links TRBV28 to TRBJ2-7; D is perhaps TRBD1 (6 bases). The specimen was PBMCs. The receptor was isolated from a man aged 40-49 years in good health and CMV-seronegative. CDR3 in DNA: TGTGCCAGCGGGGACAAAGACTACGAGCAGTACTTC. Protein sequence: CASGDKDYEQYF. The whole variable domain, filled in from reference TRBV28 and TRBJ2-7, reads DVKVTQSSRYLVKRTGEKVFLECVQDMDHENMFWYRQDPGLGLRLIYFSYDVKMKEKGDIPEGYSVSREKKERFSLILESASTNQTSMYLCASGDKDYEQYFGPGTRLTVT.